A single sample gave rise to the 8 T cell receptor beta chains below, sequenced in a study of cytomegalovirus exposure and HLA in healthy donors. The PCR contained 60 Vbeta and 13 Jbeta primers. Clones were sequenced by immunoSEQ multiplex PCR, and TCRdb holds only the in-frame ones, with some missing. The sample contains around 70,000 clones, more than 55% of which appear only once. Source material: PBMCs. Receptors originate from a man aged 60 to 75 in good health and CMV-seropositive.

The CDR3 sequence: CASRPPSGGNEQFF. The CDR3 DNA follows: TGTGCCAGCAGGCCCCCTAGCGGGGGCAATGAGCAGTTCTTC. The rearrangement links TRBV6-4 to TRBJ2-1, with TRBD2 matching 10 bases. Trimming took 6 bases from V and 6 from J; bases not matched to a gene: 5. Germline V gene data show CDR1 as MRHNA and CDR2 as SNTAGT. The length of the CDR3 is 14 residues.

The chain uses TRBV10-3 and TRBJ1-2; D gene unclear. The CDR3 runs 14 residues. Germline V CDR1 and CDR2: ENHRY, SYGVKD. V was cut by 10 bases and J by 4 bases, with 19 bases left in between. The CDR3 is CATSPGTFLYGYTF. CDR3 nucleotides: TGTGCCACCAGCCCCGGTACCTTCCTCTATGGCTACACCTTC.

The chain uses TRBV4-1 and TRBJ2-2; 12 bases match TRBD2. In germline, CDR1 is MGHRA, CDR2 YSYEKL. Unmatched junction bases numbered 10, after V lost 1 base and J lost 13 bases. CDR3 length: 16 amino acids. Written as DNA, the CDR3 is TGCGCCAGCAGCCAAGCTCCCCCTAGCGGGGGGGGATTGCTGTTTTTT. Translation gives CASSQAPPSGGGLLFF.

This clone showed up just once. The CDR3 sequence: CASSFPGNTEAFF. The CDR3 nucleotides are TGTGCCAGCAGCTTCCCAGGGAACACTGAAGCTTTCTTT. The chain carries TRBV7-9 and TRBJ1-1, with D unclear. CDR1 SEHNR and CDR2 FQNEAQ come from the germline V gene (reference sequence). CDR3 length equals 13 residues. Trimming shortened V by 3 bases and J by 1 base, and 6 bases separated the two germline ends.

V is TRBV10-1 and J is TRBJ1-2; 12 positions agree with TRBD1. In germline, CDR1 is WNHNN, CDR2 SYGVQD (reference sequence). The junction had 17 bases not matched to a gene; V was cut back by 7 bases and J by 8 bases. The CDR3 has 17 amino acids. The CDR3: CASNHPGQGAFPVGYTF. CDR3 coding DNA: TGCGCCAGCAACCACCCGGGACAGGGGGCTTTTCCGGTGGGCTACACCTTC.

The V call is TRBV28, the J call TRBJ2-3; D perhaps matches TRBD1 (6 bases). Deletions cut 3 bases from V and 3 bases from J, with 13 bases between. The CDR3 spans 15 residues. The germline V gene encodes CDR1 MDHEN and CDR2 SYDVKM. The CDR3 is CASSLSGATTDTQYF. CDR3 coding DNA: TGTGCCAGCAGTTTGTCAGGGGCTACGACAGATACGCAGTATTTT.

The chain uses TRBV7-2 and TRBJ1-5, with D tentatively TRBD1 (6 bases). The V end was cut by 6 bases, the J end by 1 base, with 10 bases between. The CDR3 has 14 amino acids. CDR1 and CDR2 (germline): SGHTA, FQGNSA. CDR3 in DNA: TGTGCCAGCAGGGAGGGGGGGAGCAATCAGCCCCAGCATTTT. This translates into CASREGGSNQPQHF. The full variable domain, in which reference TRBV7-2 and TRBJ1-5 provide the parts outside the CDR3, is GAGVSQSPSNKVTEKGKDVELRCDPISGHTALYWYRQSLGQGLEFLIYFQGNSAPDKSGLPSDRFSAERTGGSVSTLTIQRTQQEDSAVYLCASREGGSNQPQHFGDGTRLSIL.

In regard to this clone: Different DNA sequences within this sample yield the same CDR3. The chain joins TRBV4-1 to TRBJ1-1; 8 bases match TRBD1. Germline loops: CDR1 MGHRA, CDR2 YSYEKL. V lost 1 base and J lost 7; bases outside the gene matches: 8. There are 15 residues in the CDR3. CDR3: CASSQGEWDRLEAFF. For the CDR3, the DNA is TGCGCCAGCAGCCAAGGAGAATGGGACAGGCTTGAAGCTTTCTTT.